This note documents a single TCR beta chain sequence. The method was immunoSEQ multiplex PCR; TCRdb's version includes in-frame clones alone and lacks a portion of them. The sample carries tens of thousands of clones, around nine tenths recorded once. V lost 1 base, J lost 6 bases, and 6 bases stayed unmatched. The CDR3 is 15 amino acids. Germline V gene sequence: CDR1 LGHNA, CDR2 YNFKEQ. This record comes from a study of control samples from healthy donors and cancer patients. The genes are TRBV4-2 and TRBJ2-1; 7 bases line up with TRBD2. Sequenced sample: blood. The clonotype originates from a woman aged 50 to 65 in good health. In DNA, the CDR3 is TGTGCCAGCAGCCAAGCCCGGGACTACCTCAATGAGCAGTTCTTC. Translated, it gives CASSQARDYLNEQFF.